The source of this TCR beta chain is a study of metastatic and nonmetastatic thyroid tumors. This clone has a count of ten or more. TCRdb re-analyzed the PCR reads using MiXCR. The repertoire consists of some 34,000 clones, with approximately 17% occurring once and the leading ten covering about 5%. All patients reached thyroid surgery having received no treatment beforehand. Trimming took 0 bases from V and 2 from J, leaving 9 bases between them. The CDR3 covers 15 residues. Germline CDR1 and CDR2: MGHRA and YSYEKL. The sequence was obtained from a female donor with papillary thyroid cancer or a benign thyroid nodule (not recorded which). Some clones in this sample may be carry-over from other donors' samples. The sequenced sample was blood. The chain has TRBV4-1 and TRBJ2-3; unclear D gene. CDR3 coding DNA: TGCGCCAGCAGCCAAGAAAACAGACCCACAGATACGCAGTATTTT. The encoded protein is CASSQENRPTDTQYF.